The 18 T cell receptor beta chains listed next were all sequenced from one sample in a study of T cells in Graves' hyperthyroidism and ophthalmopathy. The TCR beta CDR3 regions underwent amplification using RNA transcripts as the source. HTBI primers were employed in a first-round RT-PCR of the TCR CDR3. One entry per CDR3 protein, called by TCRdb with MiXCR from the multiplex PCR reads. The repertoire holds hundreds of thousands of distinct CDR3 sequences, 38% seen once, with approximately 8.7% in the top ten. The sequencing sample was made of blood. These receptors all come from a man aged 18 to 29 with Graves' hyperthyroidism.

This rearrangement joins TRBV5-5 to TRBJ2-3, with D perhaps matching TRBD1 (6 bases). CDR1 is SGHKS, CDR2 YYEKEE, per germline (reference sequence). Trimming removed 2 bases from V and 4 bases from J, with 8 bases in between. This CDR3 contains 13 residues. The CDR3 region has the DNA TGTGCCAGCAGCTTACAGGGTCCAGATACGCAGTATTTT. It encodes CASSLQGPDTQYF.

This clonotype was seen ten or more times. The V gene is TRBV25-1, the J gene TRBJ2-7; D is perhaps TRBD1 or TRBD2 (5 bases each). The length of the CDR3 is 13 residues. The V gene's germline CDR1 is MGHDK and CDR2 SYGVNS. The V end lost 3 bases, the J end lost 3 bases, and 9 bases lay between the germline ends. In nucleotides, the CDR3 is TGTGCCAGCAGTGACCTTGGGGGCTACGAGCAGTACTTC. This encodes CASSDLGGYEQYF.

This clonotype turned up a few times. The chain employs TRBV9 and TRBJ1-1; 7 bases agree with TRBD1. CDR3 length: 14 residues. The germline V gene encodes CDR1 SGDLS and CDR2 YYNGEE. V lost 0 bases, J lost 6 bases, and 5 bases stayed unmatched. CDR3 residues: CASSVGGGRAEAFF. The CDR3 DNA reads as TGTGCCAGCAGCGTAGGAGGGGGCCGGGCTGAAGCTTTCTTT.

On this clonotype: The junction departs from germline at one end; a sequencing error may be responsible. This chain links TRBV6-1 with TRBJ2-7; no reliable D call. CDR3 length: 14 residues. Germline CDR1 is MNHNS and CDR2 is SASEGT. The CDR3 region is CAGSEALATQEQYF. CDR3 sequence (DNA): TGTGCCGGCAGTGAAGCGCTGGCTACACAAGAGCAGTACTTC.

This chain links TRBV13 with TRBJ1-1, with D tentatively TRBD1 (6 bases). Trimming stripped 6 bases from V and 0 bases from J, with 14 bases between. Germline V gene lookup returns CDR1 PRHDT and CDR2 FYEKMQ (reference sequence). The CDR3 loop spans 15 amino acids. The CDR3 protein is CASSPRTELNTEAFF. CDR3 DNA sequence: TGTGCCAGCAGTCCCCGGACAGAATTGAACACTGAAGCTTTCTTT.

On this clonotype: One base away lies a much larger clone, so this may be a sequencing read error. The gene calls are TRBV11-3 and TRBJ1-1, with a weak D call TRBD1 (5 bases). CDR3 size: 15 residues. Germline V gene data show CDR1 as SGHNT and CDR2 as YENEEA. V was trimmed by 1 base and J by 7 bases, leaving 16 bases between them. CDR3 protein: CASSLVGGSSSEAFF. The CDR3 region has the DNA TGTGCCAGCAGCTTAGTTGGGGGATCGAGCAGTGAAGCTTTCTTT.

About this clonotype itself: The conserved final phenylalanine or tryptophan is absent from the CDR3, which likely points to a read error. The DNA is omitted, as the CDR3 cannot be located on it reliably, and the CDR3 follows TCRdb's listing. The rearrangement joins TRBV12-3 or TRBV12-4 to TRBJ1-4; TRBD1 is the table's D call, not checked against the DNA. The length of the CDR3 is 12 amino acids, counting both ends. CDR3 sequence reads: CASSPGGGQGIY.

V usage is TRBV9 and J usage is TRBJ2-2, with a weak D call TRBD1 (6 bases). V lost 3 bases to trimming and J lost 6 bases, with 15 bases between them. The CDR3 totals 15 residues. Germline values: CDR1 SGDLS, CDR2 YYNGEE. CDR3 nucleotides: TGTGCCAGCAGCGCCAGGACAGCGAGAGCCGGGGAGCTGTTTTTT. The encoded protein is CASSARTARAGELFF. Full variable domain (missing parts from reference TRBV9 and TRBJ2-2): DSGVTQTPKHLITATGQRVTLRCSPRSGDLSVYWYQQSLDQGLQFLIQYYNGEERAKGNILERFSAQQFPDLHSELNLSSLELGDSALYFCASSARTARAGELFFGEGSRLTVL.

In the case of this clonotype: No conserved phenylalanine or tryptophan ends this CDR3, so it is likely a read error. The J gene is TRBJ1-1, the V gene TRBV20-1; D not resolved. Germline CDR1 reads DFQATT; CDR2 reads SNEGSKA (reference sequence). This CDR3 spans 11 amino acids. V lost 3 bases and J 2 bases, leaving 4 bases between the germline ends. The CDR3 nucleotides read TGCAGTGCTAGGGACAACACTGAAGCTTTCCTT. It translates to CSARDNTEAFL.

The V call is TRBV10-3, the J call TRBJ2-5; TRBD1 matches at 8 bases. J was trimmed by 1 base and V by 7 bases; bases with no gene match: 14. The germline CDR1 and CDR2 sequences are ENHRY and SYGVKD. This CDR3 region has 17 residues. DNA for the CDR3: TGTGCCATCACCTCAGCGCAGGGGGCCTCGGCCCAAGAGACCCAGTACTTC. Translation: CAITSAQGASAQETQYF.

This clonotype has just a few counts. The chain has TRBV20-1 and TRBJ2-7, with unresolved D. V was shortened by 2 bases and J by 4 bases, with 9 bases between the two germline ends. Germline V gives CDR1 DFQATT, CDR2 SNEGSKA (reference sequence). The CDR3 loop spans 12 amino acids. The CDR3 sequence: CSARLLGYEQYF. CDR3 coding DNA: TGCAGTGCTAGATTATTGGGATACGAGCAGTACTTC.

This clonotype was observed a handful of times. The chain carries TRBV6-6 and TRBJ1-1; a possible D gene is TRBD1 (5 bases). The CDR3 has 15 amino acids. Germline V gives CDR1 MNHNY, CDR2 SVGAGI (reference sequence). Trimming removed 8 bases from V and 7 bases from J, with 23 bases in between. The CDR3 is CASPHRPGPTREAFF. CDR3 coding DNA: TGTGCCAGCCCCCACAGGCCAGGGCCCACGCGTGAAGCTTTCTTT.

The rearrangement uses TRBV2 and TRBJ1-3; D is perhaps TRBD1 (5 bases). Germline assignment: CDR1 SNHLY and CDR2 FYNNEI. CDR3 length equals 15 residues. The V end lost 6 bases, the J end lost 0 bases, and 12 bases lay between the germline ends. CDR3 sequence: CASSPGAYSGNTIYF. CDR3 nucleotides: TGTGCCAGCAGCCCCGGGGCCTACTCTGGAAACACCATATATTTT.

This clonotype has a handful of counts. The chain links TRBV5-8 to TRBJ1-2, with D perhaps matching TRBD1 (5 bases). Germline CDR1 and CDR2: SGHTS and YDEGEE. V gave up 5 bases and J gave up 0 bases, with 14 bases separating them. The CDR3 is made up of 15 amino acids. CDR3 protein: CASRPQGLANYGYTF. The CDR3 coding sequence is TGTGCCAGCAGGCCCCAGGGCTTAGCTAACTATGGCTACACCTTC.

The rearrangement joins TRBV7-8 to TRBJ2-5; either TRBD1 or TRBD2 may fit D (5 bases each). Per the germline V gene, CDR1 is SGHVS and CDR2 is FQNEAQ. The CDR3 totals 14 residues. CDR3: CARFSGTGGETQYF. Here the CDR3 DNA reads TGTGCTAGATTTTCCGGGACCGGCGGAGAGACCCAGTACTTC.

The V call is TRBV29-1, the J call TRBJ1-2; unclear D gene. There are 11 residues in the CDR3. The germline V gene encodes CDR1 SQVTM and CDR2 ANQGSEA. V lost 8 bases, J lost 7 bases, and 14 bases lay in between. The DNA of the CDR3 is TGCAGCTCGTGGGCCTCCGGTGGCTACACCTTC. It translates to CSSWASGGYTF.

This clonotype turned up a few times. V is TRBV5-1 and J is TRBJ1-3; D not certain. The germline gives CDR1 SGHRS, CDR2 YFSETQ. The CDR3 has 16 residues. V lost 0 bases to trimming and J lost 0 bases, with 10 bases between them. CDR3 amino acids: CASSLEEASSGNTIYF. In DNA form, the CDR3 reads TGCGCCAGCAGCTTGGAGGAGGCGAGCTCTGGAAACACCATATATTTT.

Worth noting for this clonotype: A much more abundant neighbour one base away suggests this may be a read error. The chain couples TRBV2 to TRBJ2-7, with D maybe TRBD1 (6 bases). Per the germline V gene, CDR1 is SNHLY and CDR2 is FYNNEI. This CDR3 is 12 amino acids long. V was trimmed by 11 bases and J by 3 bases, leaving 14 bases between them. The DNA of the CDR3 is TGTGCCGGCATAGAACAGGGCTACGAGCAGTACTTC. This sequence encodes CAGIEQGYEQYF.